Listed below are T cell receptor beta chains from one sample, sequenced in a study of cytomegalovirus exposure and HLA in healthy donors. Method: immunoSEQ multiplex PCR; TCRdb's copy keeps in-frame clones and lacks some. Found here are 150,000 to 200,000 clones, about 70% of them singletons; the top ten hold 4.5%. Sample: PBMCs. These receptors came from a woman between 18 and 29 years old in good health and CMV-seropositive. Each CDR3 is given with its conserved first and last residue. The order of the fields is J gene, V gene, clone size, D gene, CDR3 protein, CDR3 DNA. The D gene is left open where the match is weak. Only part of the rows carry a size: once, few, many, or a class if the clone is expanded.

J gene: TRBJ2-7; V gene: TRBV28; clone size: NA; D gene: NA; CDR3 protein: CASSGLVALSYEQYF; CDR3 DNA: TGTGCCAGCAGCGGGTTGGTCGCCCTATCCTACGAGCAGTACTTC
J gene: TRBJ2-1; V gene: TRBV6-6; clone size: NA; D gene: TRBD1; CDR3 protein: CASSYSGTGGYNEQFF; CDR3 DNA: TGTGCCAGCAGTTACTCGGGAACAGGGGGGTACAATGAGCAGTTCTTC
J gene: TRBJ2-1; V gene: TRBV7-3; clone size: NA; D gene: TRBD1; CDR3 protein: CASSDRGPNEQFF; CDR3 DNA: TGTGCCAGCAGTGACAGGGGACCCAATGAGCAGTTCTTC
J gene: TRBJ2-1; V gene: TRBV27; clone size: NA; D gene: NA; CDR3 protein: CASSLSSSPSNNEQFF; CDR3 DNA: TGTGCCAGCAGTTTATCTAGCAGCCCTAGCAACAATGAGCAGTTCTTC
J gene: TRBJ2-1; V gene: TRBV6-4; clone size: NA; D gene: TRBD2; CDR3 protein: CASSRGSGKPYNEQFF; CDR3 DNA: TGTGCCAGCAGTCGTGGTAGCGGGAAACCCTACAATGAGCAGTTCTTC
J gene: TRBJ2-1; V gene: TRBV4-2; clone size: NA; D gene: TRBD2; CDR3 protein: CASSQAELAGTYNEQFF; CDR3 DNA: TGTGCCAGCAGCCAAGCGGAACTAGCGGGGACCTACAATGAGCAGTTCTTC
J gene: TRBJ2-7; V gene: TRBV13; clone size: NA; D gene: TRBD2; CDR3 protein: CASSARGTRAYEQYF; CDR3 DNA: TGTGCCAGCAGCGCAAGGGGGACTAGGGCCTACGAGCAGTACTTC
J gene: TRBJ2-1; V gene: TRBV14; clone size: few; D gene: TRBD2; CDR3 protein: CASSAVAGGLYEQFF; CDR3 DNA: TGTGCCAGCAGCGCAGTAGCGGGGGGCCTTTATGAGCAGTTCTTC
J gene: TRBJ2-1; V gene: TRBV6-5; clone size: NA; D gene: NA; CDR3 protein: CASSPVSTYNEQFF; CDR3 DNA: TGTGCCAGCAGTCCGGTAAGCACCTACAATGAGCAGTTCTTC
J gene: TRBJ1-4; V gene: TRBV7-2; clone size: NA; D gene: NA; CDR3 protein: CASSLAGAGEKLFF; CDR3 DNA: TGTGCCAGCAGCTTAGCGGGGGCAGGGGAAAAACTGTTTTTT
J gene: TRBJ2-4; V gene: TRBV29-1; clone size: NA; D gene: NA; CDR3 protein: CSVVDSANIQYF; CDR3 DNA: TGCAGCGTTGTGGACTCGGCAAACATTCAGTACTTC
J gene: TRBJ2-7; V gene: TRBV27; clone size: NA; D gene: NA; CDR3 protein: CASSSGSAYEQYF; CDR3 DNA: TGTGCCAGCAGTTCAGGGTCCGCCTACGAGCAGTACTTC
J gene: TRBJ1-5; V gene: TRBV2; clone size: NA; D gene: TRBD1; CDR3 protein: CASSPRDRGYGPQHF; CDR3 DNA: TGTGCCAGCAGTCCACGGGACAGGGGGTATGGGCCCCAGCATTTT
J gene: TRBJ1-1; V gene: TRBV27; clone size: few; D gene: NA; CDR3 protein: CASTPAGGVVAFF; CDR3 DNA: TGTGCCAGCACCCCAGCCGGAGGGGTTGTAGCTTTCTTT
J gene: TRBJ2-7; V gene: TRBV5-4; clone size: few; D gene: NA; CDR3 protein: CASSLTSSYEQYF; CDR3 DNA: TGTGCCAGCAGCTTGACTAGCAGCTACGAGCAGTACTTC
J gene: TRBJ2-7; V gene: TRBV7-9; clone size: NA; D gene: NA; CDR3 protein: CASSLAVGAAKSYEQYF; CDR3 DNA: TGTGCCAGCAGCCTGGCGGTAGGCGCCGCCAAATCCTACGAGCAGTACTTC
J gene: TRBJ1-1; V gene: TRBV6-1; clone size: NA; D gene: TRBD1; CDR3 protein: CVSRWTGEAFF; CDR3 DNA: TGTGTCAGCAGGTGGACAGGTGAAGCTTTCTTT
J gene: TRBJ2-7; V gene: TRBV10-2; clone size: NA; D gene: TRBD1; CDR3 protein: CASSESRTGLPYEQYF; CDR3 DNA: TGCGCCAGCAGTGAGTCCCGGACAGGGTTACCCTACGAGCAGTACTTC
J gene: TRBJ2-5; V gene: TRBV6-6; clone size: NA; D gene: TRBD2; CDR3 protein: CASSYYALAGVETQYF; CDR3 DNA: TGTGCCAGCAGTTATTATGCACTAGCGGGGGTTGAGACCCAGTACTTC
J gene: TRBJ2-3; V gene: TRBV6-5; clone size: NA; D gene: TRBD2; CDR3 protein: CASSGENTDTQYF; CDR3 DNA: TGTGCCAGTAGCGGGGAAAACACAGATACGCAGTATTTT
J gene: TRBJ1-2; V gene: TRBV7-9; clone size: NA; D gene: NA; CDR3 protein: CASSLARAGEGYTF; CDR3 DNA: TGTGCCAGCAGCTTAGCGCGGGCAGGGGAAGGCTACACCTTC
J gene: TRBJ1-3; V gene: TRBV19; clone size: NA; D gene: NA; CDR3 protein: CASKTGYGAGNTIYF; CDR3 DNA: TGTGCCAGCAAAACAGGGTACGGCGCTGGAAACACCATATATTTT
J gene: TRBJ2-1; V gene: TRBV6-1; clone size: once; D gene: NA; CDR3 protein: CASSEWAVSHNEQFF; CDR3 DNA: TGTGCCAGCAGTGAATGGGCTGTGTCCCACAATGAGCAGTTCTTC